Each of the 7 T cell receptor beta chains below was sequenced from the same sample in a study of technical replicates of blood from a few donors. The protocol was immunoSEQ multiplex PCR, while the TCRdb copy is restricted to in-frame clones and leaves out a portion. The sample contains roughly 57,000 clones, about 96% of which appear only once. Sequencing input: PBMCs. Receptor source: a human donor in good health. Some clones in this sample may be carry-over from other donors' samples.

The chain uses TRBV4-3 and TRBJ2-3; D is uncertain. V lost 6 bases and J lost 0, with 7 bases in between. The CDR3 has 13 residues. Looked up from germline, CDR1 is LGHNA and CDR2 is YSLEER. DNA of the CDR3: TGCGCCAGCAGTATAACTAGCACAGATACGCAGTATTTT. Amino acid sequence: CASSITSTDTQYF.

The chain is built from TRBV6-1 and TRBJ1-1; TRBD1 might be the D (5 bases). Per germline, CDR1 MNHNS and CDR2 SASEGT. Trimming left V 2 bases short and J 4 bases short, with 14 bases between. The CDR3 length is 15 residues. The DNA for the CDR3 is TGTGCCAGCAGTGAATTGTGGGGGGAGAGCACTGAAGCTTTCTTT. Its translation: CASSELWGESTEAFF.

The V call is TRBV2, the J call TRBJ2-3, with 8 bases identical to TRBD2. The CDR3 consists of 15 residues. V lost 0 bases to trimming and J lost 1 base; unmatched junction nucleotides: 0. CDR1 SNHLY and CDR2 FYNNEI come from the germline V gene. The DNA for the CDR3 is TGTGCCAGCAGTGAAGCGACTAGCGGCACAGATACGCAGTATTTT. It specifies CASSEATSGTDTQYF.

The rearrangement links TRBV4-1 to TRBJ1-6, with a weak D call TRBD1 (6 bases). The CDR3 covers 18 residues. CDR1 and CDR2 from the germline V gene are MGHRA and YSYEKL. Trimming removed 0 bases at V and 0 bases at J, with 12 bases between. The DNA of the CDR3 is TGCGCCAGCAGCCAAGATACAGGGACAAGCTCCTATAATTCACCCCTCCACTTT. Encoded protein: CASSQDTGTSSYNSPLHF.

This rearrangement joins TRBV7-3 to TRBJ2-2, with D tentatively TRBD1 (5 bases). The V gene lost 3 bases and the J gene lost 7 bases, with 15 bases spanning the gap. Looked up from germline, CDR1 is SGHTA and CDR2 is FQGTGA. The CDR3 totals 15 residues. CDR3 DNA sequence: TGTGCCAGCAGCTTGGCTCACGGCCAGGGCGGGGAGCTGTTTTTT. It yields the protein CASSLAHGQGGELFF. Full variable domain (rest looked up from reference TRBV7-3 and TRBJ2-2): GAGVSQTPSNKVTEKGKYVELRCDPISGHTALYWYRQSLGQGPEFLIYFQGTGAADDSGLPNDRFFAVRPEGSVSTLKIQRTERGDSAVYLCASSLAHGQGGELFFGEGSRLTVL.

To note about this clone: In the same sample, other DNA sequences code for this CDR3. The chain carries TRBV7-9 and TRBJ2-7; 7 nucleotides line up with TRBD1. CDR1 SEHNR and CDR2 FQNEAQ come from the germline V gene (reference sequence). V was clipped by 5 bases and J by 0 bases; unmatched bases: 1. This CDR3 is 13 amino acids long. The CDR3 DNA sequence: TGTGCCAGCAGCCCAGGGGGCTCCTACGAGCAGTACTTC. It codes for CASSPGGSYEQYF.

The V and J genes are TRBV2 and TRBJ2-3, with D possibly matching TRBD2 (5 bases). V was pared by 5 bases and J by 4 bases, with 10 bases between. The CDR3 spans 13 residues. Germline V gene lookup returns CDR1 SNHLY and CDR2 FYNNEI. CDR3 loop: CASSTGVSDTQYF. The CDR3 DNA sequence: TGTGCCAGCAGTACCGGGGTGTCAGATACGCAGTATTTT.